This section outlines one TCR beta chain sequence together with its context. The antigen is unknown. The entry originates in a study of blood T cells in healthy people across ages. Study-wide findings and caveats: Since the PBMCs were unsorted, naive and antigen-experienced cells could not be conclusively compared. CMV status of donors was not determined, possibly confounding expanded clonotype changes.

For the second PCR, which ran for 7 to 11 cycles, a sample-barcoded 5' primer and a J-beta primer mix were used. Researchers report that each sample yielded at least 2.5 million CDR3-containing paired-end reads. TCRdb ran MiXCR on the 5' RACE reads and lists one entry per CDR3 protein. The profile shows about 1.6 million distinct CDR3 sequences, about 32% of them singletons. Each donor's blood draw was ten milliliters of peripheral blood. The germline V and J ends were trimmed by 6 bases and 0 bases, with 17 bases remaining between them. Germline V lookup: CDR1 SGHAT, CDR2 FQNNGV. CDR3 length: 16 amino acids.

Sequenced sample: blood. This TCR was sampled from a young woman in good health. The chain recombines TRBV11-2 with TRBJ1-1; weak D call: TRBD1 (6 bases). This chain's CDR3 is CASRAPFRTVNTEAFF. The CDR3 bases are TGTGCCAGCAGGGCCCCGTTTAGGACAGTGAACACTGAAGCTTTCTTT.